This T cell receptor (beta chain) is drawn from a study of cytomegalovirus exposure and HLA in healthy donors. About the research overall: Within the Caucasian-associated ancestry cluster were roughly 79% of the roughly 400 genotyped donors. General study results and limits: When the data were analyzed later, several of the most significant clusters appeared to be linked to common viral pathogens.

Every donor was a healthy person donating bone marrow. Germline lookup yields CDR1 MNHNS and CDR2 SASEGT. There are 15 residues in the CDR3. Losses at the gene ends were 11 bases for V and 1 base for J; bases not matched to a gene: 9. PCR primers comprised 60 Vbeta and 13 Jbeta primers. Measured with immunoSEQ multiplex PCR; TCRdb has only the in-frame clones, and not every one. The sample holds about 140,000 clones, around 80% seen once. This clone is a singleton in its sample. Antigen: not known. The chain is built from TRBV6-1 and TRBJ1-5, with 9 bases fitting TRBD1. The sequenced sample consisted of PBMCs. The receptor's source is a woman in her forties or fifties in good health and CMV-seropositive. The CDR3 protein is CAGATGTGSNQPQHF. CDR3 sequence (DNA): TGTGCCGGCGCAACCGGGACAGGGAGCAATCAGCCCCAGCATTTT.